Below, 7 T cell receptor beta chains from the same sample are listed, as sequenced in a study of vaccination effects on CD4 cells after COVID-19. This table comes from immunoSEQ multiplex PCR, and its TCRdb copy is limited to in-frame clones, with some not included. The sample holds 41,000 or so clones; 77% are singletons and the top ten take about 3%. CD4+ T cells specific for antigen were expanded with viral peptide pools by the ViraFEST assay before sequencing. Having been cultured for under twelve days, the cells underwent CD4+ T cell isolation. Nucleocapsid antibody tests were negative, and the vaccine recipients had no prior SARS-CoV-2 infection. Which antigens these TCRs recognize remains unknown. This material consisted of CD4+ T cells from PBMCs cultured with HCoV-NL63 spike peptides, taken before COVID-19 vaccination. These TCRs come from a human donor who received a COVID-19 vaccine.

V usage is TRBV5-4 and J usage is TRBJ1-1; no reliable D call. The CDR3 extends over 14 amino acids. Germline V gene lookup returns CDR1 SGHNT and CDR2 YYREEE (reference sequence). Trimming stripped 4 bases from V and 0 bases from J, with 10 bases between. This chain's CDR3 is CASSQGGMNTEAFF. CDR3 bases: TGTGCCAGCAGCCAAGGAGGTATGAACACTGAAGCTTTCTTT.

The chain uses TRBV12-3 or TRBV12-4 and TRBJ2-1; D is unclear. V lost 5 bases and J lost 10, with 9 bases in between. The CDR3 length is 11 residues. The CDR3 DNA reads TGTGCCAGCAGTCCACGGGTCGAGCAGTTCTTC. Translating it yields CASSPRVEQFF.

The rearrangement joins TRBV18 to TRBJ2-5; D ambiguous. Germline loops: CDR1 KGHSH, CDR2 LQKENI. This CDR3 spans 14 amino acids. Trimming left V 3 bases short and J 1 base short, with 9 bases between. CDR3 DNA: TGTGCCAGCTCACCCCGCAGGCTCCAAGAGACCCAGTACTTC. It codes for CASSPRRLQETQYF.

This clone was detected a few times. The chain couples TRBV7-2 to TRBJ1-1; D remains unclear. This CDR3 has 14 residues. The germline CDR1 and CDR2 sequences are SGHTA and FQGNSA. V lost 5 bases, J lost 0 bases, and 10 bases lay in between. The CDR3 sequence: CASSPRIVNTEAFF. The CDR3 bases are TGTGCCAGCAGCCCCAGAATTGTGAACACTGAAGCTTTCTTT.

This clone has just a few counts. The chain carries TRBV10-1 and TRBJ2-3; 8 positions match TRBD2. CDR3 length: 16 residues. V lost 0 bases to trimming and J lost 4 bases; unmatched junction nucleotides: 6. The germline gives CDR1 WNHNN, CDR2 SYGVQD (reference sequence). The CDR3 reads CASSESGRGGPDTQYF. CDR3 DNA sequence: TGCGCCAGCAGTGAGTCGGGTCGGGGGGGCCCAGATACGCAGTATTTT.

The chain carries TRBV14 and TRBJ2-5; D could derive from TRBD1 or TRBD2 (6 bases each). Germline V CDR1 and CDR2: SGHDN, FVKESK. V dropped 4 bases and J dropped 5 bases, with 14 bases sitting between them. The CDR3 consists of 14 residues. The CDR3 spells CASSLGGGGETQYF. In DNA form, the CDR3 reads TGTGCCAGCAGCCTCGGAGGGGGTGGTGAGACCCAGTACTTC.

The V call is TRBV28, the J call TRBJ2-6; D tentatively fits TRBD1 or TRBD2 (5 bases each). The ends were cut back, 3 bases at V and 0 bases at J, with 9 bases in the middle. Germline V gives CDR1 MDHEN, CDR2 SYDVKM. This CDR3 is 16 amino acids long. CDR3 sequence reads: CASSFPGSSGANVLTF. CDR3 nucleotide sequence: TGTGCCAGCAGTTTCCCAGGGAGCTCTGGGGCCAACGTCCTGACTTTC.